A single sample is the source of the 30 T cell receptor beta chains below, sequenced in a study of Ad26.COV2.S vaccination and SARS-CoV-2 variants. Treatment of the sample: around 19 received Ad26.COV2.S at low or high dose, single or two shots; about 5 received placebo; per-sample allocation not given. All samples were drawn on day 63, counting from the first vaccine or placebo injection. Using immunoSEQ multiplex PCR, the repertoire was profiled, and TCRdb retains in-frame clones only, with some absent. This table holds about half a million clones, about 88% found once. The starting material was peripheral blood, obtained in a trial of Ad26.COV2.S vaccine versus placebo. The source is a person between 18 and 59 years old who received the Ad26.COV2.S COVID-19 vaccine or a placebo.

The V and J genes are TRBV6-5 and TRBJ2-7; 7 positions match TRBD2. V dropped 2 bases and J dropped 3; count of bases not matched to a gene: 7. There are 15 residues in the CDR3. The V gene's germline CDR1 is MNHEY and CDR2 SVGAGI. The CDR3 DNA reads as TGTGCCAGCAGTTACGAGGGAGGGGTGATCTACGAGCAGTACTTC. Amino acid sequence: CASSYEGGVIYEQYF.

The chain has TRBV6-5 and TRBJ2-7; 8 nucleotides match TRBD2. The CDR3 runs to 13 residues. Per the germline V gene, CDR1 is MNHEY and CDR2 is SVGAGI. Trimming removed 10 bases from V and 2 bases from J; junction bases left unmatched: 7. CDR3 nucleotides: TGTGCCACATCTTCGGGACTAGCCTACGAGCAGTACTTC. This codes for CATSSGLAYEQYF.

The rearrangement links TRBV3-1 (or the pseudogene TRBV3-2) to TRBJ2-7, with no clear D. Trimming took off 3 bases at V and 0 bases at J, with 21 bases between the two ends. This CDR3 comprises 18 residues. Germline assignment: CDR1 LGHDT and CDR2 YNNKEL (reference sequence). The DNA of the CDR3 is TGTGCCAGCAGCCACAGGAACGATGTGCCTTGGGGCTCCTACGAGCAGTACTTC. It specifies CASSHRNDVPWGSYEQYF.

The V call is TRBV7-8, the J call TRBJ1-1; weak D call: TRBD1 (5 bases). V was trimmed by 3 bases and J by 7 bases, leaving 21 bases between them. The CDR3 extends over 16 amino acids. Germline-derived CDR1 and CDR2 are SGHVS and FQNEAQ. The CDR3 loop reads CASSFGSWVPGGEAFF. CDR3 bases: TGTGCCAGCAGCTTCGGAAGTTGGGTTCCCGGGGGTGAAGCTTTCTTT.

The chain employs TRBV7-2 and TRBJ2-1; no definite D call. V was shortened by 3 bases and J by 8 bases, with 11 bases between the two germline ends. Germline CDR1 reads SGHTA; CDR2 reads FQGNSA. The CDR3 length is 13 residues. This chain's CDR3 is CASSFASRDEQFF. For the CDR3, the DNA is TGTGCCAGCAGCTTTGCGAGCCGGGATGAGCAGTTCTTC.

The chain combines TRBV9 with TRBJ2-7, with D tentatively TRBD2 (6 bases). Per the germline V gene, CDR1 is SGDLS and CDR2 is YYNGEE. The CDR3 loop spans 15 amino acids. With 4 bases removed from V and 0 bases from J, the gap between germline ends came to 14 bases. CDR3 amino acids: CASSISDYHSYEQYF. The CDR3 DNA sequence: TGTGCCAGCAGCATATCGGACTACCACTCCTACGAGCAGTACTTC.

The chain combines TRBV20-1 with TRBJ1-2; unclear D gene. V lost 3 bases and J lost 2, with 19 bases in between. Per the germline V gene, CDR1 is DFQATT and CDR2 is SNEGSKA (reference sequence). The CDR3 spans 16 residues. The CDR3 DNA reads TGCAGTGCTAGTCAGGCGGGGTCGAGGCCGAACTATGGCTACACCTTC. Amino acid sequence: CSASQAGSRPNYGYTF.

J is TRBJ1-6 and V is TRBV27; 7 positions agree with TRBD1. In germline, CDR1 is MNHEY, CDR2 SMNVEV (reference sequence). The CDR3 consists of 18 residues. The ends lost 6 bases at V and 4 bases at J; junction bases unmatched: 15. The CDR3 here is CASRQRGQARSYNSPLHF. The DNA of the CDR3 is TGTGCCAGCAGACAAAGAGGACAGGCGAGATCTTATAATTCACCCCTCCACTTT.

The chain links TRBV5-5 to TRBJ2-6; D not resolved. The germline V gene encodes CDR1 SGHKS and CDR2 YYEKEE (reference sequence). The CDR3 has 15 residues. V gave up 0 bases and J gave up 2 bases, with 6 bases separating them. DNA of the CDR3: TGTGCCAGCAGCTTGGGGTGGACTGGGGCCAACGTCCTGACTTTC. Amino acids: CASSLGWTGANVLTF.

This chain uses TRBV4-1 with TRBJ1-4, with 9 bases lining up with TRBD1. The CDR3 consists of 14 residues. Per germline, CDR1 MGHRA and CDR2 YSYEKL. Trimming took 4 bases from V and 8 from J; bases not matched to a gene: 5. DNA for the CDR3: TGCGCCAGCAGCCCAGGACAGGGGAACGAAAAACTGTTTTTT. Residues: CASSPGQGNEKLFF.

The V gene is TRBV16, the J gene TRBJ1-2; tentatively, D is TRBD1 (5 bases). The CDR3 loop spans 15 amino acids. Trimming took off 1 base at V and 3 bases at J, with 12 bases between the two ends. Germline values: CDR1 KGHSY, CDR2 FQNENV. The CDR3 here is CASSQFLPRDYGYTF. CDR3 sequence (DNA): TGTGCCAGCAGCCAATTCTTGCCCAGGGACTATGGCTACACCTTC.

The chain is built from TRBV9 and TRBJ2-3; weak D call: TRBD1 (6 bases). CDR1 is SGDLS and CDR2 is YYNGEE in the germline V gene. The CDR3 is 14 amino acids. V was clipped by 2 bases and J by 4 bases, with 11 bases between them. The CDR3 sequence: CASSVGHPPDTQYF. CDR3 in DNA: TGTGCCAGCAGCGTGGGACACCCCCCAGATACGCAGTATTTT.

The chain uses TRBV4-1 and TRBJ1-3, with D tentatively TRBD1 (5 bases). Germline V gives CDR1 MGHRA, CDR2 YSYEKL. The CDR3 is made up of 16 amino acids. Trimming took off 4 bases at V and 2 bases at J, with 15 bases between the two ends. CDR3 region: CASSPPFGGAGNTIYF. The CDR3 region has the DNA TGCGCCAGCAGCCCCCCATTCGGAGGGGCTGGAAACACCATATATTTT.

V is TRBV18 and J is TRBJ1-4; D remains unclear. V gave up 8 bases and J gave up 5 bases, with 12 bases separating them. The CDR3 loop spans 13 amino acids. CDR1 and CDR2 (germline): KGHSH, LQKENI. The CDR3 nucleotides are TGTGCCAGCCAGCCCAGCCCCAATGAAAAACTGTTTTTT. The encoded protein is CASQPSPNEKLFF.

The chain employs TRBV10-1 and TRBJ1-4, with D perhaps matching TRBD1 (5 bases). This CDR3 has 16 residues. Trimming took 6 bases from V and 5 from J, leaving 19 bases between them. Per the germline V gene, CDR1 is WNHNN and CDR2 is SYGVQD (reference sequence). CDR3: CASREAGLTGNEKLFF. The CDR3 DNA sequence: TGCGCCAGCAGAGAGGCAGGGCTAACCGGGAATGAAAAACTGTTTTTT.

In this sample, this clone turned up a few times. This chain connects TRBV6-1 to TRBJ1-5, with D maybe TRBD1 (6 bases). The CDR3 runs 16 residues. Trimming removed 3 bases from V and 4 bases from J, with 16 bases in between. Germline CDR1 is MNHNS and CDR2 is SASEGT. CDR3 bases: TGTGCCAGCAGTGACGGCCCCGGGACACCGAATCAGCCCCAGCATTTT. This encodes CASSDGPGTPNQPQHF.

This chain connects TRBV18 to TRBJ2-7; D may be TRBD1 (6 bases). V dropped 2 bases and J dropped 6 bases, with 26 bases sitting between them. The CDR3 sequence is 18 residues long. The germline V gene has CDR1 KGHSH and CDR2 LQKENI. Here the CDR3 reads CASSPLAPQSGTKGEQYF. In DNA, the CDR3 is TGTGCCAGCTCACCATTAGCGCCTCAGTCCGGGACAAAAGGCGAGCAGTACTTC.

The V and J genes are TRBV4-3 and TRBJ2-7; the D gene could be TRBD1 or TRBD2 (6 bases each). V lost 0 bases to trimming and J lost 0 bases, with 15 bases between them. Germline V gene sequence: CDR1 LGHNA, CDR2 YSLEER. This CDR3 has 17 amino acids. CDR3 protein: CASSQESWGASSYEQYF. The CDR3 coding sequence is TGCGCCAGCAGCCAAGAATCCTGGGGGGCCAGCTCCTACGAGCAGTACTTC.

This clone appeared a single time. The rearrangement links TRBV7-6 to TRBJ2-2, with a weak D call TRBD1 (6 bases). Deletions cut 2 bases from V and 0 bases from J, with 19 bases between. Germline V gives CDR1 SGHVS, CDR2 FNYEAQ. The CDR3 runs 19 residues. CDR3 DNA sequence: TGTGCCAGCAGCTTAAAAGCGAATCTCAGGGGAGCGAACACCGGGGAGCTGTTTTTT. Its protein is CASSLKANLRGANTGELFF.

This clone was seen just once. The chain is built from TRBV25-1 and TRBJ1-2; possibly TRBD1 for D (5 bases). The CDR3 is 14 amino acids. From germline, CDR1 is MGHDK and CDR2 SYGVNS. V gave up 1 base and J gave up 1 base, with 7 bases separating them. The CDR3 DNA reads TGTGCCAGCAGTGAATTACAGGTTAACTATGGCTACACCTTC. Translation: CASSELQVNYGYTF.

This clone has only a few counts. The gene calls are TRBV12-5 and TRBJ1-2, with a possible D match to TRBD1 (6 bases). Germline-derived CDR1 and CDR2 are LGHNT and FRNRAP. With 5 bases removed from V and 4 bases from J, the gap between germline ends came to 11 bases. This CDR3 comprises 13 residues. CDR3 nucleotide sequence: TGTGCTAGTGGTCATACAGGGTCCTATGGCTACACCTTC. Translated, it gives CASGHTGSYGYTF.

The chain recombines TRBV5-1 with TRBJ2-1, with TRBD2 matching 8 bases. The CDR3 has 14 residues. With V trimmed by 0 bases and J by 9 bases, 5 bases remained unmatched. Germline CDR1 and CDR2: SGHRS and YFSETQ. The CDR3, as DNA: TGCGCCAGCAGCTTGGTAGCGGGACAAGGTGAGCAGTTCTTC. Its translation: CASSLVAGQGEQFF. Full variable domain (missing parts from reference TRBV5-1 and TRBJ2-1): KAGVTQTPRYLIKTRGQQVTLSCSPISGHRSVSWYQQTPGQGLQFLFEYFSETQRNKGNFPGRFSGRQFSNSRSEMNVSTLELGDSALYLCASSLVAGQGEQFFGPGTRLTVL.

The V call is TRBV6-2 or TRBV6-3, the J call TRBJ2-1; D gene unclear. V lost 2 bases and J lost 9, with 8 bases in between. CDR1 and CDR2 from the germline V gene are MNHEY and SVGEGT. CDR3 length equals 12 residues. The CDR3 DNA reads TGTGCCAGCAGTTACCTCTTGAGTGAGCAGTTCTTC. Translated, it gives CASSYLLSEQFF.

V usage is TRBV5-1 and J usage is TRBJ2-7, with TRBD2 matching 8 bases. CDR1 and CDR2 from the germline V gene are SGHRS and YFSETQ. Trimming cost V 4 bases and J 2 bases; bases outside gene matches: 5. CDR3 size: 14 residues. The CDR3 region has the DNA TGCGCCAGCAGCCGGGGGGGCGAAGCCTACGAGCAGTACTTC. Translating it yields CASSRGGEAYEQYF. The full variable domain, rest sourced from reference TRBV5-1 and TRBJ2-7, is KAGVTQTPRYLIKTRGQQVTLSCSPISGHRSVSWYQQTPGQGLQFLFEYFSETQRNKGNFPGRFSGRQFSNSRSEMNVSTLELGDSALYLCASSRGGEAYEQYFGPGTRLTVT.

The rearrangement uses TRBV30 and TRBJ2-1; possibly TRBD2 for D (5 bases). The CDR3 spans 11 residues. Germline lookup yields CDR1 GTSNPN and CDR2 SVGIG (reference sequence). The V end was cut by 3 bases, the J end by 10 bases, with 10 bases between. CDR3 in amino acids: CAWSGRGEQFF. CDR3 DNA: TGTGCCTGGAGCGGACGCGGGGAGCAGTTCTTC.

This chain uses TRBV5-1 with TRBJ2-3; tentatively, D is TRBD1 (6 bases). Germline CDR1 is SGHRS and CDR2 is YFSETQ. V was trimmed by 0 bases and J by 6 bases, leaving 11 bases between them. The CDR3 sequence is 14 residues long. Here the CDR3 DNA reads TGCGCCAGCAGCTTGGGGGACACAATGGATACGCAGTATTTT. It specifies CASSLGDTMDTQYF.

The chain links TRBV28 to TRBJ1-5, with a weak D call TRBD1 (5 bases). This CDR3 region has 13 residues. Trimming left V 4 bases short and J 4 bases short, with 8 bases between. CDR1 is MDHEN, CDR2 SYDVKM, per germline. The CDR3 is CASSWGENQPQHF. The CDR3 DNA reads as TGTGCCAGCAGTTGGGGGGAAAATCAGCCCCAGCATTTT.

The V call is TRBV15, the J call TRBJ2-1, with D unresolved. Trimming removed 0 bases from V and 7 bases from J, with 10 bases in between. The CDR3 is 14 residues long. Germline V CDR1 and CDR2: LNHNV, YYDKDF (reference sequence). Here the CDR3 reads CATSRDTFENEQFF. The DNA of the CDR3 is TGTGCCACCAGCAGAGATACTTTCGAAAATGAGCAGTTCTTC.

V is TRBV6-2 or TRBV6-3 and J is TRBJ1-5; TRBD1 aligns across 7 bases. V lost 2 bases to trimming and J lost 4 bases; unmatched junction nucleotides: 5. The germline gives CDR1 MNHEY, CDR2 SVGEGT. This CDR3 spans 15 amino acids. The CDR3 DNA sequence: TGTGCCAGCAGTTACCGCGGGACAGAAAATCAGCCCCAGCATTTT. Its translation: CASSYRGTENQPQHF.

The rearrangement joins TRBV29-1 to TRBJ2-3; D is undetermined. CDR3 length: 11 amino acids. Germline CDR1 SQVTM, CDR2 ANQGSEA. V was cut by 3 bases and J by 2 bases, with 3 bases left in between. The CDR3 coding sequence is TGCAGCGTTGACAACACAGATACGCAGTATTTT. Its protein product is CSVDNTDTQYF.